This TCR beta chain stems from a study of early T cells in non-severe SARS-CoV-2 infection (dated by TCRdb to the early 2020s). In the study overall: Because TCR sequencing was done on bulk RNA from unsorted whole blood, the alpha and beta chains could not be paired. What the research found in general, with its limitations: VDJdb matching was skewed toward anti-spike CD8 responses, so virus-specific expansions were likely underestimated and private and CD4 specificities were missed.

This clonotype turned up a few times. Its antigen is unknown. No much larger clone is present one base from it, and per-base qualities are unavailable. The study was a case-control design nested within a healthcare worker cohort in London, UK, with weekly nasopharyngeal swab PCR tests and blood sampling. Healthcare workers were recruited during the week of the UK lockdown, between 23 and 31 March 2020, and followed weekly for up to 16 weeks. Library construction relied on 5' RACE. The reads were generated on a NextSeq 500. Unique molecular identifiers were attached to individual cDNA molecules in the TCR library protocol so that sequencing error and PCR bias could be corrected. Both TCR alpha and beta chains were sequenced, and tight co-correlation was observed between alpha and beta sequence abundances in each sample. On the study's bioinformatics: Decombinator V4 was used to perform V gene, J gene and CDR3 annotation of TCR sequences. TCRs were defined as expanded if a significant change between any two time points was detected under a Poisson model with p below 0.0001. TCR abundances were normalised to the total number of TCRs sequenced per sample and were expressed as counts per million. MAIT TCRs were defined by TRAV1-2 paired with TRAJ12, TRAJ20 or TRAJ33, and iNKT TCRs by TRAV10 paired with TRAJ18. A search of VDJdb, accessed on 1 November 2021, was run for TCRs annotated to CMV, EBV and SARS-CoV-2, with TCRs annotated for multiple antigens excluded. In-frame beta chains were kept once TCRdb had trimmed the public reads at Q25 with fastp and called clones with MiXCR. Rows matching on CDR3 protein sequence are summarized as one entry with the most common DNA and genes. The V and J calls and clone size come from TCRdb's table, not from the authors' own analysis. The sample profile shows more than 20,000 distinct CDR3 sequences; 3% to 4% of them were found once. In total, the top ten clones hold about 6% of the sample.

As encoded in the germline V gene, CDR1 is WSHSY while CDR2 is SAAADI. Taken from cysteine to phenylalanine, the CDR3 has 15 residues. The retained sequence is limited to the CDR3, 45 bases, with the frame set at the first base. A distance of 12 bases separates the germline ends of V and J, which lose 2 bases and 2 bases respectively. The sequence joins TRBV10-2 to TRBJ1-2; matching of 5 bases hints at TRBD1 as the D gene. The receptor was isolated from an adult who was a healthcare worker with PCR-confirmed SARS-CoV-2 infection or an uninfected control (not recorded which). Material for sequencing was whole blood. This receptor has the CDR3 CASSEPTARNYGYTF. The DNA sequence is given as TGCGCCAGCAGTGAGCCGACAGCCCGAAACTATGGCTACACCTTC.